The 15 T cell receptor beta chains below all came from one sample that was sequenced in a study of shared clonotypes between healthy human individuals. Profiling relied on immunoSEQ multiplex PCR, and the TCRdb table lists in-frame clones only, not all of them. This sample has millions of clones, with roughly 93% found just once. Sequenced sample: naive CD4+ T cells from PBMCs. Subset defined: CD45RA+ positively selected. These receptors originate from a man aged 18 to 30 in good health. Some clones in this sample may be carry-over from other donors' samples.

Note on this clone: One junction end disagrees with the germline gene, perhaps due to a read error. This rearrangement joins TRBV28 to TRBJ2-5; D possibly corresponds to TRBD2 (6 bases). The CDR3 is 13 residues long. Germline V gives CDR1 MDHEN, CDR2 SYDVKM. CDR3 loop: CASGAGTQETQYF. The CDR3 nucleotides are TGTGCCAGCGGTGCGGGAACCCAAGAGACCCAATACTTC.

This clone appeared once. The rearrangement joins TRBV10-3 to TRBJ2-2; 7 positions match TRBD1. V lost 5 bases to trimming and J lost 6 bases; unmatched junction nucleotides: 15. Germline V CDR1 and CDR2: ENHRY, SYGVKD. The CDR3 covers 17 residues. CDR3 in DNA: TGTGCCATCAGTTTTACAGGGGTAGTTGGGTCCGCCGGGGAGCTGTTTTTT. The encoded protein is CAISFTGVVGSAGELFF.

This sequence joins TRBV5-4 and TRBJ2-5; weak D call: TRBD2 (5 bases). Germline V lookup: CDR1 SGHNT, CDR2 YYREEE (reference sequence). Trimming pared 4 bases from V and 3 bases from J, leaving 19 bases between. The CDR3 extends over 16 amino acids. The chain's CDR3 is CASSPKVARGKETQYF. The CDR3 coding sequence is TGTGCCAGCAGCCCAAAGGTCGCCCGGGGTAAAGAGACCCAGTACTTC.

With respect to this clone: Distinct nucleotide sequences in the sample also encode this CDR3. The chain combines TRBV5-4 with TRBJ1-2; the match to TRBD1 covers 8 bases. There are 14 residues in the CDR3. From germline, CDR1 is SGHNT and CDR2 YYREEE (reference sequence). With V trimmed by 1 base and J by 3 bases, 2 bases remained unmatched. CDR3 bases: TGTGCCAGCAGCTTGCAGGGGGCAGACTATGGCTACACCTTC. Protein: CASSLQGADYGYTF.

With respect to this clone: Within the sample, other DNA sequences also encode this same CDR3. The chain links TRBV5-1 to TRBJ2-1; 9 nucleotides match TRBD2. Germline V gene data show CDR1 as SGHRS and CDR2 as YFSETQ. With 0 bases clipped from V and 1 base from J, the junction kept 2 bases outside the gene matches. This CDR3 is 16 amino acids long. In DNA form, the CDR3 reads TGCGCCAGCAGCTTGGGGGGACTAGCTTCCTACAATGAGCAGTTCTTC. Its translation: CASSLGGLASYNEQFF. The variable domain in full, completed from reference TRBV5-1 and TRBJ2-1, reads KAGVTQTPRYLIKTRGQQVTLSCSPISGHRSVSWYQQTPGQGLQFLFEYFSETQRNKGNFPGRFSGRQFSNSRSEMNVSTLELGDSALYLCASSLGGLASYNEQFFGPGTRLTVL.

The genes are TRBV7-2 and TRBJ2-3, with 14 bases lining up with TRBD2. The junction had 8 bases not matched to a gene; V was cut back by 2 bases and J by 4 bases. Germline loops: CDR1 SGHTA, CDR2 FQGNSA. The length of the CDR3 is 18 residues. The CDR3 sequence: CASSLQLGLAGAADTQYF. CDR3 coding DNA: TGTGCCAGCAGCTTACAACTGGGACTAGCGGGAGCGGCAGATACGCAGTATTTT.

The V gene is TRBV5-1, the J gene TRBJ1-1; D may be TRBD1 (6 bases). Trimming removed 4 bases at V and 5 bases at J, with 18 bases between. The CDR3 runs 15 residues. In germline, CDR1 is SGHRS, CDR2 YFSETQ. The DNA for the CDR3 is TGCGCCAGCAGCGACGCCGGACAGTTTGGGACTGAAGCTTTCTTT. Its protein is CASSDAGQFGTEAFF.

The CDR3 coding sequence is TGTGCCAGCAGCGTTGGCTGGACCAGCAACTACGAGCAGTACTTC. Its translation: CASSVGWTSNYEQYF. The V and J genes are TRBV9 and TRBJ2-7; D unresolved. Germline CDR1 is SGDLS and CDR2 is YYNGEE. Trimming cost V 2 bases and J 3 bases, with 15 bases left between them. This CDR3 is 15 amino acids long.

The chain combines TRBV6-1 with TRBJ2-3, with 7 bases lining up with TRBD2. V lost 2 bases, J lost 4 bases, and 9 bases stayed unmatched. The CDR3 has 16 residues. Germline values: CDR1 MNHNS, CDR2 SASEGT. CDR3 region: CASSETPGRVADTQYF. The DNA for the CDR3 is TGTGCCAGCAGTGAAACGCCAGGGAGGGTAGCAGATACGCAGTATTTT.

The V and J genes are TRBV9 and TRBJ2-2, with TRBD2 matching over 15 bases. Germline V gene sequence: CDR1 SGDLS, CDR2 YYNGEE. This CDR3 spans 17 amino acids. The J segment lost 5 bases and the V segment lost 3 bases, leaving 5 bases of the junction unmatched. The CDR3 loop reads CASSGGLAGGSTGELFF. The CDR3 DNA is TGTGCCAGCAGCGGGGGACTAGCGGGAGGAAGTACCGGGGAGCTGTTTTTT.

This sequence joins TRBV28 and TRBJ2-7, with 8 bases lining up with TRBD2. The CDR3 loop spans 15 amino acids. The V gene's germline CDR1 is MDHEN and CDR2 SYDVKM. With 4 bases clipped from V and 2 bases from J, the junction kept 7 bases outside the gene matches. The DNA for the CDR3 is TGTGCCAGCAGTTCAGCTAGCGGGTACGCCTACGAGCAGTACTTC. It is translated as CASSSASGYAYEQYF.

This chain connects TRBV5-4 to TRBJ2-1; no definite D call. The germline V and J ends were trimmed by 6 bases and 7 bases, with 14 bases remaining between them. The germline gives CDR1 SGHNT, CDR2 YYREEE (reference sequence). The CDR3 is 13 residues long. The CDR3 here is CASIAVGGNEQFF. In DNA form, the CDR3 reads TGTGCCAGCATAGCAGTAGGTGGGAATGAGCAGTTCTTC.

This chain links TRBV28 with TRBJ2-7; TRBD2 might be the D (7 bases). Germline CDR1 is MDHEN and CDR2 is SYDVKM. V was shortened by 6 bases and J by 2 bases, with 14 bases between the two germline ends. The CDR3 length is 14 residues. The chain's CDR3 is CASSPGGQTYEQYF. CDR3 coding DNA: TGTGCCAGCAGCCCCGGGGGGCAAACCTACGAGCAGTACTTC. Full variable domain (outside the CDR3, taken from reference TRBV28 and TRBJ2-7): DVKVTQSSRYLVKRTGEKVFLECVQDMDHENMFWYRQDPGLGLRLIYFSYDVKMKEKGDIPEGYSVSREKKERFSLILESASTNQTSMYLCASSPGGQTYEQYFGPGTRLTVT.

Only a few counts were recorded for this clone. The chain employs TRBV30 and TRBJ1-1, with a possible D match to TRBD1 (6 bases). Germline CDR1 GTSNPN, CDR2 SVGIG (reference sequence). The length of the CDR3 is 12 residues. Trimming pared 4 bases from V and 6 bases from J, leaving 12 bases between. The CDR3 sequence is CAWINRVAEAFF. The CDR3 DNA sequence: TGTGCCTGGATAAACAGGGTAGCTGAAGCTTTCTTT.

This clone was detected once. CDR3 loop: CASRGGTSGSYEQYF. The DNA of the CDR3 is TGTGCCAGCAGGGGGGGGACTAGCGGGAGTTACGAGCAGTACTTC. The J gene is TRBJ2-7, the V gene TRBV2, with TRBD2 matching over 14 bases. The germline V gene encodes CDR1 SNHLY and CDR2 FYNNEI. V lost 6 bases, J lost 4 bases, and 5 bases stayed unmatched. The CDR3 contains 15 residues.